These T cell receptor beta chains were read from a single sample in a study of T cell responses to AZD1222 COVID-19 vaccine. The protocol was immunoSEQ multiplex PCR, while the TCRdb copy is restricted to in-frame clones and leaves out a portion. This table holds 150,000 to 200,000 clones, roughly 92% found once. The sequences come from peripheral blood, collected on day 0 of AZD1222 vaccination. These TCRs come from an adult in good health. The CDR3 runs from the conserved cysteine through the conserved F or W. D genes are given only for firm matches. The size of a clone is reported for some rows only, either as once, few or many, or as a class for expanded clones.

j_call,d_call,clone_size,v_call,cdr3_nt,cdr3_aa
TRBJ2-5,NA,NA,TRBV5-5,TGTGCCAGCAGCTACTCTAGCCGCTCGGAGACCCAGTACTTC,CASSYSSRSETQYF
TRBJ2-3,NA,NA,TRBV10-3,TGTGCCATCAGTGGTACAGGAGCGAGCACAGATACGCAGTATTTT,CAISGTGASTDTQYF
TRBJ1-2,NA,NA,TRBV5-1,TGCGCCAGCAGGGCTGAAGTGGCAAACTATGGCTACACCTTC,CASRAEVANYGYTF
TRBJ1-4,TRBD1,once,TRBV6-2/TRBV6-3,TGTGCCAGCAGTTACTCGGGGACAGGAGATGAAAAACTGTTTTTT,CASSYSGTGDEKLFF
TRBJ1-5,NA,once,TRBV30,TGTGCCTGGGCCTCAGGGGAGTATCAGCCCCAGCATTTT,CAWASGEYQPQHF
TRBJ2-1,TRBD2,few,TRBV2,TGTGCCAGCAGTGCCAGGACTAGCGGGAGACGGGGTGAGCAGTTCTTC,CASSARTSGRRGEQFF
TRBJ1-4,NA,NA,TRBV6-5,TGTGCCAGCAGACTACAGGGCGGGAATGAAAAACTGTTTTTT,CASRLQGGNEKLFF
TRBJ1-4,NA,NA,TRBV19,TGTGCCAGTACCACAGGGAGTTCAACTAATGAAAAACTGTTTTTT,CASTTGSSTNEKLFF
TRBJ2-7,NA,few,TRBV3-1/TRBV3-2,TGTGCCAGCAGCTCCCGTTTCTCCTACGAGCAGTACTTC,CASSSRFSYEQYF
TRBJ1-2,NA,once,TRBV19,TGTGCCAGTAGTATAGACAGCAACTATGGCTACACCTTC,CASSIDSNYGYTF
TRBJ2-7,NA,NA,TRBV9,TGTGCCAGCAGCGTAGCCAGTTCCTACGAGCAGTACTTC,CASSVASSYEQYF
TRBJ2-1,NA,NA,TRBV7-2,TGTGCCAGCACCTTCGTTAGCGGCTCCTACAATGAGCAGTTCTTC,CASTFVSGSYNEQFF
TRBJ1-5,NA,once,TRBV21-1,TGTGCCAGCAATCCCTTGGGGACAGGGAATCAGCCCCAGCATTTT,CASNPLGTGNQPQHF
TRBJ1-5,NA,NA,TRBV16,TGTGCCAGCAGCTACCAGGTTAATGGGGAGCCCCAGCATTTT,CASSYQVNGEPQHF
TRBJ1-2,NA,NA,TRBV4-1,TGCGCCAGCACCCAAGGGCGGGAGGGCATCTATGGCTACACCTTC,CASTQGREGIYGYTF
TRBJ2-7,NA,NA,TRBV2,TGTGCCAGCAGTCCCCCGGCAGGGTTTTACGAGCAGTACTTC,CASSPPAGFYEQYF
TRBJ1-2,NA,NA,TRBV30,TGTGCCTGGAGCCCTGGTCCCTATGGCTACACCTTC,CAWSPGPYGYTF
TRBJ1-4,NA,NA,TRBV29-1,TGCAGCGTTGAAGTTCCGTTGGGACCAACTAATGAAAAACTGTTTTTT,CSVEVPLGPTNEKLFF
TRBJ2-1,NA,NA,TRBV3-1/TRBV3-2,TGTGCCAGCAGCCAAGATTGGGGGCTAGCGGAACCCTACAATGAGCAGTTCTTC,CASSQDWGLAEPYNEQFF
TRBJ2-6,TRBD1,NA,TRBV9,TGTGCCAGCAGCGTAGTGGGGACAGCTGGGGCCAACGTCCTGACTTTC,CASSVVGTAGANVLTF
TRBJ2-7,NA,NA,TRBV27,TGTGCCAGCAGTCTTACGACCTACACGAGCTCCTACGAGCAGTACTTC,CASSLTTYTSSYEQYF
TRBJ2-1,TRBD2,NA,TRBV6-5,TGTGCCAGCAGGCGGGGGGGCCTCCACAATGAGCAGTTCTTC,CASRRGGLHNEQFF
TRBJ1-2,NA,NA,TRBV6-5,TGTGCCAGCAGTTCCCCCGGGAGAGGGGTATATGGCTACACCTTC,CASSSPGRGVYGYTF
TRBJ2-3,TRBD2,NA,TRBV18,TGTGCCAGCTCACCCAGACTAGCGAACACAGATACGCAGTATTTT,CASSPRLANTDTQYF
TRBJ2-3,NA,NA,TRBV25-1,TGTGCCAGCAGTGATCCACAGGGAACCTTTAGCACAGATACGCAGTATTTT,CASSDPQGTFSTDTQYF
TRBJ1-5,TRBD1,NA,TRBV30,TGTGCCTTTGACGACAGGGGCAATCAGCCCCAGCATTTT,CAFDDRGNQPQHF
TRBJ2-6,NA,NA,TRBV18,TGTGCCAGCTCCCCGGAACTCTCTGGGGCCAACGTCCTGACTTTC,CASSPELSGANVLTF
TRBJ1-1,NA,NA,TRBV5-1,TGCGCCAGCAGCCCTGAACTCCTTTTTGGCACTGAAGCTTTCTTT,CASSPELLFGTEAFF
TRBJ1-2,NA,once,TRBV19,TGTGCCAGTGCGGACGGTTACTATGGCTACACCTTC,CASADGYYGYTF
TRBJ2-5,TRBD1,NA,TRBV5-1,TGCGCCAGCAGCTTGGGGGCAGGGGGCGCGGAGACCCAGTACTTC,CASSLGAGGAETQYF
TRBJ1-4,TRBD1,NA,TRBV2,TGTGCCAGCAGACCCCAGGGGGCGGGGGGTGAAAAACTGTTTTTT,CASRPQGAGGEKLFF
TRBJ2-7,TRBD2,NA,TRBV4-1,TGCGCCAGCAGCCAAGCGGGAGGGCCAAACGAGCAGTACTTC,CASSQAGGPNEQYF
TRBJ1-1,NA,once,TRBV7-9,TGTGCCAGCAGCGCCGGGTTGGGGAACACTGAAGCTTTCTTT,CASSAGLGNTEAFF
TRBJ2-1,NA,NA,TRBV5-8,TGTGCCAGCAGCCAGGACCCGTACAATGAGCAGTTCTTC,CASSQDPYNEQFF
TRBJ2-2,NA,NA,TRBV6-2/TRBV6-3,TGTGCCAGCAGTTACCGGATGGTTGTAGGGCAGACCGGGGAGCTGTTTTTT,CASSYRMVVGQTGELFF
TRBJ2-1,NA,NA,TRBV27,TGTGCCAGCAGGGACTGGAATGAGCAGTTCTTC,CASRDWNEQFF
TRBJ1-5,NA,NA,TRBV6-5,TGTGCCAGCTATAGCCATTCTAGACTATATCAGCCCCAGCATTTT,CASYSHSRLYQPQHF
TRBJ1-2,NA,once,TRBV27,TGTGCCACCTCGTTACACAGCGGGGTCTATGGCTACACCTTC,CATSLHSGVYGYTF
TRBJ2-7,TRBD2,NA,TRBV4-1,TGCGCCAGCAGCCAAACGGGAGGCTTATACTCCTACGAGCAGTACTTC,CASSQTGGLYSYEQYF
TRBJ1-4,TRBD1,NA,TRBV5-4,TGTGCCAGCAGCTCGCGACAGGGACTATTGAGCGAAAAACTGTTTTTT,CASSSRQGLLSEKLFF
TRBJ2-7,TRBD1,NA,TRBV5-4,TGTGCCAGCAGCATAGGACAGGCCTACGAGCAGTACTTC,CASSIGQAYEQYF
TRBJ1-6,TRBD1,NA,TRBV6-4,TGTGCCAGCAGTGACCCCCGACAGGGAGGTAATTCACCCCTCCACTTT,CASSDPRQGGNSPLHF
TRBJ2-2,NA,NA,TRBV6-5,TGTGTCCATACAGCTGAACTGAACACCGGGGAGCTGTTTTTT,CVHTAELNTGELFF
TRBJ2-7,NA,NA,TRBV11-2,TGTGCCAGCAGTACTGGTCCTTTCTACGAGCAGTACTTC,CASSTGPFYEQYF
TRBJ1-5,NA,NA,TRBV30,TGTGCCTGGGGCGACTCGACGGCTAGCAATCAGCCCCAGCATTTT,CAWGDSTASNQPQHF
TRBJ2-7,NA,NA,TRBV11-2,TGTGCCAGCAGCTTAGCTGGGGGGGGGCGATACGAGCAGTACTTC,CASSLAGGGRYEQYF
TRBJ1-1,NA,NA,TRBV7-8,TGTGCCAGCAGCTTAGGGGGTGGCGGGACTGAAGCTTTCTTT,CASSLGGGGTEAFF
TRBJ2-3,NA,NA,TRBV5-1,TGCGCCAGCAGTCTGGAGCAGCCAAGCACAGATACGCAGTATTTT,CASSLEQPSTDTQYF
TRBJ1-3,NA,NA,TRBV4-1,TGCGCCAGCAGCCAGGGACTCCGGACCTCTGGAAACACCATATATTTT,CASSQGLRTSGNTIYF